These 2 T cell receptor beta chains originate from one sample sequenced in a study of early T cells in non-severe SARS-CoV-2 infection. TCRdb re-called the 5' RACE reads through MiXCR, storing one row per CDR3 protein. The table shows 55,000 to 75,000 distinct CDR3 sequences, with under 15% occurring only once. Sequences were obtained from whole blood. The receptors come from an adult who was a healthcare worker with PCR-confirmed SARS-CoV-2 infection or an uninfected control (not recorded which).

This clonotype was seen many times. The chain is built from TRBV6-5 and TRBJ2-7, with TRBD2 identical over 13 bases. Unmatched junction bases numbered 1, after V lost 2 bases and J lost 3 bases. The CDR3 consists of 15 residues. CDR1 is MNHEY, CDR2 SVGAGI, per germline. CDR3 region: CASSYGTSGNYEQYF. The DNA of the CDR3 is TGTGCCAGCAGTTACGGGACTAGCGGGAACTACGAGCAGTACTTC.

This clonotype was picked up many times. This sequence joins TRBV5-4 and TRBJ1-1, with D possibly being TRBD1 (5 bases). The germline V gene has CDR1 SGHNT and CDR2 YYREEE (reference sequence). V was clipped by 0 bases and J by 1 base, with 7 bases between them. This CDR3 is built from 14 residues. The DNA for the CDR3 is TGTGCCAGCAGCTTGGGGGGGACGAACACTGAAGCTTTCTTT. It is translated as CASSLGGTNTEAFF.